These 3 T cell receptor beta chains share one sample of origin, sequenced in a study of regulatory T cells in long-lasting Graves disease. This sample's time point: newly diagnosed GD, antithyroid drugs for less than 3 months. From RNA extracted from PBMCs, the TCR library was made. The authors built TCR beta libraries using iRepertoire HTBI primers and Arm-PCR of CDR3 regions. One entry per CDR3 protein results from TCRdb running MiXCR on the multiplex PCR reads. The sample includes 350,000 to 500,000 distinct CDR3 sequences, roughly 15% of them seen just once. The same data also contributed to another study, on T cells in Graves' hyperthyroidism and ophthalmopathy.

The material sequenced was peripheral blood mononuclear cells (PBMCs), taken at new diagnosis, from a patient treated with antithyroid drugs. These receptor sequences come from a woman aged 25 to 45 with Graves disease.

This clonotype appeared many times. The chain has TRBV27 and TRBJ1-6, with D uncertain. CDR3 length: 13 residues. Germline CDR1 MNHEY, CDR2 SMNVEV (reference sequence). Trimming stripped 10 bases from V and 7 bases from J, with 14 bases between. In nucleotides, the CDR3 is TGTGCCACAAGGAAAGGGATAAATTCACCCCTCCACTTT. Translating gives CATRKGINSPLHF.

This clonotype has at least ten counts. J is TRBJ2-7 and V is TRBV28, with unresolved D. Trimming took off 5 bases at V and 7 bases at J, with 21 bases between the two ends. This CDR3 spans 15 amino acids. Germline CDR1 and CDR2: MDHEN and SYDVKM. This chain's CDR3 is CASSPTRTNPSEQYF. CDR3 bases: TGTGCCAGCAGTCCCACAAGGACCAACCCTAGTGAGCAGTACTTC.

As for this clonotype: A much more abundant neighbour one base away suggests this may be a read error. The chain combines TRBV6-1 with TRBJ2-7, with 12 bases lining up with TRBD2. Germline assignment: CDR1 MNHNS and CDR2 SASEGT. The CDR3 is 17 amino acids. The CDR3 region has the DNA TGTACCAGCAGCCCCCTCTCACTAGCGGGAGGAACCTACGAGCAGTACTTC. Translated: CTSSPLSLAGGTYEQYF.